A selection of T cell receptor beta chains follows, all from one sample in a study of Ad26.COV2.S vaccination and SARS-CoV-2 variants. The protocol was immunoSEQ multiplex PCR, while the TCRdb copy is restricted to in-frame clones and leaves out a portion. The sample holds roughly 680,000 clones, roughly 90% seen once. The material was peripheral blood, obtained in a trial of Ad26.COV2.S vaccine versus placebo. These receptors all stem from a person between 18 and 59 years old who received the Ad26.COV2.S COVID-19 vaccine or a placebo. CDR3s include the opening cysteine and the closing phenylalanine or tryptophan. The D gene is left open where the match is weak. Some rows have no size entry. The others give once, few or many, or a class for an expanded clone.

NA | TRBJ2-7 | TRBV7-2 | 14 | few | TGTGCCAGCAGCATTGGACGGGTCTCCTACGAGCAGTACTTC | CASSIGRVSYEQYF
NA | TRBJ2-5 | TRBV9 | 13 | NA | TGTGCCAGCAGCCCTTACCAAAGGGAGACCCAGTACTTC | CASSPYQRETQYF
TRBD2 | TRBJ2-3 | TRBV19 | 12 | NA | TGTGCCAGTAGTATAGATCGGACTAGCAAGTATTTT | CASSIDRTSKYF
TRBD2 | TRBJ2-3 | TRBV7-9 | 15 | NA | TGTGCCAGCAGCTTAGCGCTAGCGGTCACAGATACGCAGTATTTT | CASSLALAVTDTQYF
TRBD1 | TRBJ1-2 | TRBV5-1 | 14 | NA | TGCGCCAGCAGCCGAGACAGGGAACTTTTTGGCTACACCTTC | CASSRDRELFGYTF
TRBD1 | TRBJ2-7 | TRBV6-6 | 15 | NA | TGTGCCAGCGGACCCTCGACAGGGGGCTCCTACGAGCAGTACTTC | CASGPSTGGSYEQYF
TRBD2 | TRBJ2-1 | TRBV24-1 | 15 | NA | TGTGCCACCAGTGATTGGACTAGCGGTTACAATGAGCAGTTCTTC | CATSDWTSGYNEQFF
TRBD1 | TRBJ2-7 | TRBV4-3 | 15 | NA | TGCGCCAGCAGCCAAAGCTGGACAGGGACGTACGAGCAGTACTTC | CASSQSWTGTYEQYF
NA | TRBJ2-2 | TRBV25-1 | 13 | NA | TGTGCCAGCAGTGATTTTCTCACCGGGGAGCTGTTTTTT | CASSDFLTGELFF
NA | TRBJ1-1 | TRBV27 | 13 | once | TGTGCCAGCAGTTTATCCAGGGGTGCTGAAGCTTTCTTT | CASSLSRGAEAFF
NA | TRBJ1-1 | TRBV7-9 | 16 | once | TGTGCCAGCAGCTCGTCATTGGGGGCCGGGAACACTGAAGCTTTCTTT | CASSSSLGAGNTEAFF
NA | TRBJ1-1 | TRBV18 | 13 | NA | TGTGCCAGCTCACCGGGGTTGAACACTGAAGCTTTCTTT | CASSPGLNTEAFF
NA | TRBJ1-3 | TRBV6-6 | 14 | NA | TGTGCCAGCAGTTATGTAGATGCTGGAAACACCATATATTTT | CASSYVDAGNTIYF
NA | TRBJ2-3 | TRBV12-5 | 15 | NA | TGTGCTAGTGGTTTGTCCGGCGGGTTAGCAGATACGCAGTATTTT | CASGLSGGLADTQYF
NA | TRBJ2-1 | TRBV6-5 | 14 | NA | TGTGCCAGCAGTTACTCGTCAGGGAGCAATGAGCAGTTCTTC | CASSYSSGSNEQFF
TRBD1 | TRBJ2-7 | TRBV6-5 | 15 | NA | TGTGCCAGCAGCCAACAGGGGTCCCCTTCGTACGAGCAGTACTTC | CASSQQGSPSYEQYF
NA | TRBJ2-2 | TRBV7-2 | 13 | NA | TGTGCCAGCAGCAACCAGGAAGCCGGGGAGCTGTTTTTT | CASSNQEAGELFF
TRBD1 | TRBJ2-7 | TRBV19 | 14 | NA | TGTGCCAGTAGTCCCTGGACAGGGGTCTACGAGCAGTACTTC | CASSPWTGVYEQYF
NA | TRBJ2-1 | TRBV9 | 16 | NA | TGTGCCAGCAGTGGGTGGAACGGGTACTCCTACAATGAGCAGTTCTTC | CASSGWNGYSYNEQFF
TRBD1 | TRBJ1-2 | TRBV6-2/TRBV6-3 | 18 | NA | TGTGCCAGCAGTTACCCAGGGACAGCAGAAGTTAGGGATCGTGGCTACACCTTC | CASSYPGTAEVRDRGYTF
NA | TRBJ1-2 | TRBV27 | 15 | NA | TGTGCCAGCAGTTTGGGGGGACCCGGGAACTATGGCTACACCTTC | CASSLGGPGNYGYTF
NA | TRBJ2-2 | TRBV6-2/TRBV6-3 | 16 | NA | TGTGCCAGCAGTTACTCGGCCCCTCGGGACACCGGGGAGCTGTTTTTT | CASSYSAPRDTGELFF